This is a list of T cell receptor beta chains from one sample in a study of T cell responses to AZD1222 COVID-19 vaccine. Sequencing used immunoSEQ multiplex PCR; TCRdb keeps in-frame clones, though not all of them. The data contain tens of thousands of clones, 89% of them singletons. This specimen was peripheral blood, taken 28 days after the second AZD1222 dose. These receptors all stem from an adult who received the AZD1222 COVID-19 vaccine. CDR3s include the opening cysteine and the closing phenylalanine or tryptophan. A D gene is named only where the DNA matches it firmly. A clone size is listed for some rows: how often the clone was seen (once, few, many), or a class if it is expanded.

>TRBV6-5|NA|NA|TRBJ2-6
TGTGCCAGCAGCGACCCGGTGGTTGGGGCCAACGTCCTGACTTTC
CASSDPVVGANVLTF
>TRBV5-8|TRBD2|NA|TRBJ2-7
TGTGCCAGCAGCTTGGAAGGGACTAGCGTAACCTACGAGCAGTACTTC
CASSLEGTSVTYEQYF
>TRBV29-1|NA|once|TRBJ1-2
TGCAGCGTTGAAACCAGGGCTGGCTACACCTTC
CSVETRAGYTF
>TRBV28|TRBD1|NA|TRBJ1-5
TGTGCCAGCAGCCCTGACAGGGCAATCCAGCCCCAGCATTTT
CASSPDRAIQPQHF
>TRBV19|TRBD2|NA|TRBJ2-7
TGTGCCAGTAGTATCTCGGGAGGGCCTTCCTACGAGCAGTACTTC
CASSISGGPSYEQYF
>TRBV6-1|NA|NA|TRBJ2-7
TGTGCCAGCAGTGAAGGGTGGGGGGCCGAACCTTCCTACGAGCAGTACTTC
CASSEGWGAEPSYEQYF
>TRBV5-5|NA|NA|TRBJ2-7
TGTGCCAGCAGCTTGGATGCTAGAAGGCTCGAGCAGTACTTC
CASSLDARRLEQYF
>TRBV7-9|NA|NA|TRBJ1-1
TGTGCCAGCAGCCAACACGGGGGAGTGAACACTGAAGCTTTCTTT
CASSQHGGVNTEAFF
>TRBV19|NA|NA|TRBJ1-4
TGTGCCAGTGCAGCGGAAAAACTGTTTTTT
CASAAEKLFF
>TRBV6-5|NA|NA|TRBJ1-6
TGTGCCAGCACCACGTCGTTTAGGGCTTCACCCCTCCACTTT
CASTTSFRASPLHF
>TRBV5-8|TRBD1|NA|TRBJ2-7
TGTGCCAGCAGCCAGGGACAGGGTGGGGACGAGCAGTACTTC
CASSQGQGGDEQYF
>TRBV25-1|TRBD2|NA|TRBJ2-7
TGTGCCAGCAGCTTAGCGGGGGCTCTACTCGAGCAGTACTTC
CASSLAGALLEQYF
>TRBV10-3|TRBD2|NA|TRBJ2-7
TGTGCCATCAGTGAGTCAGCGGGAACGGGCGAGCAGTACTTC
CAISESAGTGEQYF
>TRBV11-1|NA|NA|TRBJ1-1
TGTGCCAGCAGCCTCTGGAGGGTGGCGAACACTGAAGCTTTCTTT
CASSLWRVANTEAFF
>TRBV5-1|NA|NA|TRBJ2-5
TGCGCCAGCAGCATAACAGATCCCAGGGAGACCCAGTACTTC
CASSITDPRETQYF
>TRBV3-1/TRBV3-2|TRBD2|NA|TRBJ2-3
TGTGCCAGCAGCCCGGGACTAGCGGGACGGTCGCAGTATTTT
CASSPGLAGRSQYF
>TRBV5-5|NA|NA|TRBJ2-7
TGTGCCAGCAGCTCGACCGGGACACCATCCTACGAGCAGTACTTC
CASSSTGTPSYEQYF
>TRBV27|NA|NA|TRBJ2-1
TGTGCCAGCAGTCCAGGACAGCCCTACAATGAGCAGTTCTTC
CASSPGQPYNEQFF
>TRBV6-5|NA|NA|TRBJ2-1
TGTGCCAGCCTAGAAGTGGGAACCTACAATGAGCAGTTCTTC
CASLEVGTYNEQFF
>TRBV5-8|NA|once|TRBJ1-4
TGTGCCAGCAGCTTGGCGGCAGCCTCTGAAGAAAAACTGTTTTTT
CASSLAAASEEKLFF
>TRBV6-4|NA|NA|TRBJ1-1
TGTGCCAGCAGTGCCGGGGGCAGGGGAGACACTGAAGCTTTCTTT
CASSAGGRGDTEAFF
>TRBV6-6|NA|once|TRBJ1-4
TGTGCCAGCAGTTACTCGAGGGACAATGAAAAACTGTTTTTT
CASSYSRDNEKLFF
>TRBV28|TRBD2|NA|TRBJ2-7
TGTGCCAGCCAGGGCGGAGTAGCGGGACTCAACGAGCAGTACTTC
CASQGGVAGLNEQYF
>TRBV19|NA|once|TRBJ1-6
TGTGCCAGTAGTAGTCAGGAGGGGGTCCCCCTCCACTTT
CASSSQEGVPLHF
>TRBV29-1|TRBD1|NA|TRBJ2-7
TGCAGCGCCCTGGACAGGCCTAGGGAGCAGTACTTC
CSALDRPREQYF
>TRBV19|TRBD2|NA|TRBJ2-7
TGTGCCAGTAGTGTTACTAGCGGGGCCCTCCTCTACGAGCAGTACTTC
CASSVTSGALLYEQYF
>TRBV27|NA|NA|TRBJ1-4
TGTGCCAGCAGCCCCCTCCGCGGAACTAATGAAAAACTGTTTTTT
CASSPLRGTNEKLFF
>TRBV12-3/TRBV12-4|NA|NA|TRBJ1-1
TGTGCCAGCAGCCTAGCAGGGACTACTGAAGCTTTCTTT
CASSLAGTTEAFF
>TRBV11-1|TRBD2|NA|TRBJ2-7
TGTGCCAGCAGCGAAACTAGCGACGCAGTACTCTACGAGCAGTACTTC
CASSETSDAVLYEQYF
>TRBV12-5|NA|NA|TRBJ2-3
TGTGCTAGTGGACTGGGACGGTCGCCCCCAGATACGCAGTATTTT
CASGLGRSPPDTQYF
>TRBV7-9|TRBD2|NA|TRBJ2-1
TGTGCCAGCAGCCCCGTGACCCTAGCGGGGTACAATGAGCAGTTCTTC
CASSPVTLAGYNEQFF
>TRBV12-3/TRBV12-4|NA|NA|TRBJ2-7
TGTGCCAGCAGTTTAAATTACGGCTCTCAGCAGTACTTC
CASSLNYGSQQYF
>TRBV7-3|TRBD2|NA|TRBJ2-3
TGTGCCAGCAGCAAGGGACTAGCGGGATCCCCGGGAGATACGCAGTATTTT
CASSKGLAGSPGDTQYF
>TRBV30|NA|NA|TRBJ2-3
TGTGCCTGGAGTGGCCCCCGGGGCTCCCCTAGCACAGATACGCAGTATTTT
CAWSGPRGSPSTDTQYF
>TRBV7-3|NA|few|TRBJ1-5
TGTGCCAGCAGCGCCCAAGGGGGGCCCCAGCATTTT
CASSAQGGPQHF
>TRBV19|NA|NA|TRBJ2-1
TGTGCCAGTACGTCAGGTAGCTCCTACAATGAGCAGTTCTTC
CASTSGSSYNEQFF
>TRBV6-5|NA|NA|TRBJ2-1
TGTGCCAGCAATCGGTTCGCGGGCCACAATGAGCAGTTCTTC
CASNRFAGHNEQFF
>TRBV3-1/TRBV3-2|NA|NA|TRBJ2-3
TGTGCCAGCAGGGGAGGAGGGATAAGCACAGATACGCAGTATTTT
CASRGGGISTDTQYF
>TRBV18|TRBD2|NA|TRBJ2-5
TGTGCCAGCTCACCGGGACTAGCGGGAGGGGAGACCCAGTACTTC
CASSPGLAGGETQYF
>TRBV5-1|NA|NA|TRBJ2-5
TGCGCCAGCAGCTTGAACGCAGGGCAGGGAGAGACCCAGTACTTC
CASSLNAGQGETQYF
>TRBV5-1|NA|NA|TRBJ2-2
TGCGCCAGCAGCATACAGGAGACAAACACCGGGGAGCTGTTTTTT
CASSIQETNTGELFF
>TRBV5-1|NA|NA|TRBJ1-1
TGCGCCAGCAGCTGGGATGGGGGGAACACTGAAGCTTTCTTT
CASSWDGGNTEAFF
>TRBV28|TRBD2|NA|TRBJ2-1
TGTGCCAGCAGTCCCCTAGCGGGAGGGGGCAATGAGCAGTTCTTC
CASSPLAGGGNEQFF
>TRBV27|NA|NA|TRBJ1-4
TGTGCCAGCAGTCCCCCCCCAGGAACTAATGAAAAACTGTTTTTT
CASSPPPGTNEKLFF
>TRBV5-4|NA|NA|TRBJ2-7
TGTGCCAGCAGTCTGCAGGGCGGAGGGGAGGAGCAGTACTTC
CASSLQGGGEEQYF